The 7 T cell receptor beta chains below come from one sample, sequenced in a study of T-cell reconstitution after alpha-beta-depleted transplantation in children. Researchers prepared the TCRbeta library using unique molecular identifiers, the study reports. Using its own MiXCR run on the PCR reads, TCRdb lists one record per CDR3 protein. The table lists 490,000 or so distinct CDR3 sequences, roughly an eighth of them singletons. Specimen: PBMCs from the stem cell graft donor, collected from the stem cell graft. Source of these receptors: a human donor who donated a stem cell graft to a child with combined immunodeficiency.

This clonotype was detected only a few times. The rearrangement links TRBV20-1 to TRBJ2-3, with TRBD2 as a possible D gene (7 bases). The V end was cut by 3 bases, the J end by 2 bases, with 18 bases between. This CDR3 has 16 residues. The germline V gene encodes CDR1 DFQATT and CDR2 SNEGSKA (reference sequence). CDR3: CSASPWARGPTDTQYF. In nucleotides, the CDR3 is TGCAGTGCTAGCCCCTGGGCGCGGGGGCCCACAGATACGCAGTATTTT.

The rearrangement uses TRBV7-2 and TRBJ1-4, with unresolved D. Germline lookup yields CDR1 SGHTA and CDR2 FQGNSA. The CDR3 runs 16 residues. Trimming pared 4 bases from V and 0 bases from J, leaving 12 bases between. The CDR3 nucleotides read TGTGCCAGCAGCTCATTACCTGCGGCAACTAATGAAAAACTGTTTTTT. This translates into CASSSLPAATNEKLFF.

The chain has TRBV29-1 and TRBJ2-5; D may match TRBD1 or TRBD2 (6 bases each). Germline V gives CDR1 SQVTM, CDR2 ANQGSEA. Trimming left V 4 bases short and J 3 bases short, with 9 bases between. CDR3 size: 12 residues. The CDR3 DNA reads TGCAGCGTTGTGAGGGGGGAAGAGACCCAGTACTTC. The encoded protein is CSVVRGEETQYF.

In DNA form, the CDR3 reads TGTGCCAGCAGCTTCTTTGTAGCGGGGGCGTACCGTCAAGAGACCCAGTACTTC. This codes for CASSFFVAGAYRQETQYF. The chain combines TRBV5-4 with TRBJ2-5; 9 nucleotides match TRBD2. Germline V gives CDR1 SGHNT, CDR2 YYREEE (reference sequence). The CDR3 is made up of 18 amino acids. V gave up 2 bases and J gave up 2 bases; unmatched junction bases: 13.

This clonotype occurred a few times. The CDR3 bases are TGTGCCAGCAGCGTATCCTTGGCCGGGGAGCTGTTTTTT. It codes for CASSVSLAGELFF. This rearrangement joins TRBV9 to TRBJ2-2, with D uncertain. Per germline, CDR1 SGDLS and CDR2 YYNGEE. Between the trimmed V and J ends, which lost 1 base and 6 bases, there was a span of 7 bases. This CDR3 is built from 13 residues. The complete variable domain, with remaining parts taken from reference TRBV9 and TRBJ2-2, reads DSGVTQTPKHLITATGQRVTLRCSPRSGDLSVYWYQQSLDQGLQFLIQYYNGEERAKGNILERFSAQQFPDLHSELNLSSLELGDSALYFCASSVSLAGELFFGEGSRLTVL.

This clonotype was seen repeatedly, ten times or more. This chain links TRBV5-1 with TRBJ2-6; D ambiguous. Germline CDR1 reads SGHRS; CDR2 reads YFSETQ. V lost 4 bases to trimming and J lost 6 bases, with 11 bases between them. The CDR3 loop spans 14 amino acids. CDR3 region: CASSEDLVANVLTF. The DNA for the CDR3 is TGCGCCAGCAGCGAGGATTTGGTGGCCAACGTCCTGACTTTC.

This clonotype turned up a few times. Here the CDR3 DNA reads TGTGCCATCAGCGATGGGACAGGGAACTACGAGCAGTACTTC. As protein: CAISDGTGNYEQYF. This chain links TRBV10-3 with TRBJ2-7; TRBD1 matches 9 bases. J was trimmed by 3 bases and V by 6 bases; bases with no gene match: 6. This CDR3 is 14 amino acids long. CDR1 and CDR2 from the germline V gene are ENHRY and SYGVKD.